The 30 T cell receptor beta chains reported below all come from one sample, sequenced in a study of response to subunit inactivated influenza vaccine. TCRdb reprocessed the RT-PCR reads via MiXCR and lists one record per CDR3 protein. The sample shows hundreds of thousands of distinct CDR3 sequences, roughly 20% of them seen only once. Sequencing used PBMCs from blood, obtained around 22 months after vaccination. The receptors were sampled from a man aged 45-69 years who received an inactivated influenza vaccine.

This chain connects TRBV27 to TRBJ2-7; a possible D gene is TRBD1 (5 bases). V was pared by 5 bases and J by 4 bases, with 24 bases between. Germline V gene sequence: CDR1 MNHEY, CDR2 SMNVEV (reference sequence). This CDR3 comprises 17 residues. CDR3 nucleotide sequence: TGTGCCAGCAGTCGAGCCCTGACACAGGATTACCATTACGAGCAGTACTTC. The encoded protein is CASSRALTQDYHYEQYF.

This clonotype was recorded a few times. This chain connects TRBV5-1 to TRBJ2-5; D remains unclear. The CDR3 covers 14 residues. Per the germline V gene, CDR1 is SGHRS and CDR2 is YFSETQ. Trimming shortened V by 0 bases and J by 0 bases, and 6 bases separated the two germline ends. CDR3 nucleotide sequence: TGCGCCAGCAGCTTGGACGGATACCAAGAGACCCAGTACTTC. The encoded protein is CASSLDGYQETQYF. The complete variable domain, with remaining parts taken from reference TRBV5-1 and TRBJ2-5, reads KAGVTQTPRYLIKTRGQQVTLSCSPISGHRSVSWYQQTPGQGLQFLFEYFSETQRNKGNFPGRFSGRQFSNSRSEMNVSTLELGDSALYLCASSLDGYQETQYFGPGTRLLVL.

Here the CDR3 DNA reads TGTGCCAGCATGGAGGGGGACACCGGGGAGCTGTTTTTT. This translates into CASMEGDTGELFF. The genes are TRBV6-1 and TRBJ2-2; possibly TRBD1 or TRBD2 for D (6 bases each). This CDR3 comprises 13 residues. CDR1 MNHNS and CDR2 SASEGT come from the germline V gene. The V end lost 7 bases, the J end lost 3 bases, and 9 bases lay between the germline ends.

Only a few counts were recorded for this clonotype. The chain has TRBV6-2 or TRBV6-3 and TRBJ2-1, with TRBD2 matching 9 bases. J lost 9 bases, V lost 0 bases, and 6 bases had no gene match. Germline assignment: CDR1 MNHEY and CDR2 SVGEGT. The CDR3 covers 15 residues. The CDR3 spells CASSYSSGRIPEQFF. In DNA form, the CDR3 reads TGTGCCAGCAGTTACTCCAGCGGGAGGATCCCTGAGCAGTTCTTC.

This clonotype has just a few counts. The V gene is TRBV4-2, the J gene TRBJ1-1, with D unclear. The germline V gene encodes CDR1 LGHNA and CDR2 YNFKEQ. V gave up 0 bases and J gave up 8 bases, with 13 bases separating them. The CDR3 loop spans 14 amino acids. The CDR3 here is CASSQDPAVSEAFF. CDR3 bases: TGTGCCAGCAGCCAAGATCCTGCTGTGTCCGAAGCTTTCTTT.

This clonotype has only a few counts. The chain couples TRBV28 to TRBJ2-7; D is perhaps TRBD2 (6 bases). V was shortened by 8 bases and J by 0 bases, with 14 bases between the two germline ends. Germline CDR1 reads MDHEN; CDR2 reads SYDVKM. The CDR3 runs to 14 residues. CDR3 region: CASRGQGLSYEQYF. CDR3 in DNA: TGTGCCAGCCGGGGTCAGGGACTCTCCTACGAGCAGTACTTC. The full variable domain, with the rest looked up from reference TRBV28 and TRBJ2-7, is DVKVTQSSRYLVKRTGEKVFLECVQDMDHENMFWYRQDPGLGLRLIYFSYDVKMKEKGDIPEGYSVSREKKERFSLILESASTNQTSMYLCASRGQGLSYEQYFGPGTRLTVT.

This clonotype was observed a handful of times. The rearrangement links TRBV6-2 or TRBV6-3 to TRBJ1-5; D is unclear. V was pared by 5 bases and J by 8 bases, with 13 bases between. From germline, CDR1 is MNHEY and CDR2 SVGEGT. The CDR3 is made up of 13 amino acids. The DNA of the CDR3 is TGTGCCAGCAGTATCTTAGGGCAAGAGCCCCAGCATTTT. This sequence encodes CASSILGQEPQHF.

V and J are TRBV4-2 and TRBJ2-3, with TRBD1 matching over 9 bases. The CDR3 is 16 amino acids. Germline V CDR1 and CDR2: LGHNA, YNFKEQ. The V and J ends lost 1 base and 2 bases, in that order; junction bases with no gene match: 4. CDR3 DNA sequence: TGTGCCAGCAGCCAAGGGACAGGGGAAATCACAGATACGCAGTATTTT. It specifies CASSQGTGEITDTQYF.

This chain uses TRBV20-1 with TRBJ2-7; 7 bases match TRBD1. This CDR3 has 14 amino acids. CDR1 is DFQATT and CDR2 is SNEGSKA in the germline V gene (reference sequence). V gave up 3 bases and J gave up 0 bases; unmatched junction bases: 5. The CDR3 DNA sequence: TGCAGTGCTAGGACGACAGGGAGCTCCTACGAGCAGTACTTC. As protein: CSARTTGSSYEQYF.

This sequence joins TRBV6-1 and TRBJ1-2, with 11 positions matching TRBD1. Trimming cost V 8 bases and J 8 bases; bases outside gene matches: 10. The CDR3 is made up of 14 amino acids. In germline, CDR1 is MNHNS, CDR2 SASEGT. CDR3 sequence reads: CASSSGTGGIGYTF. The CDR3 bases are TGTGCCAGCTCCTCCGGGACAGGGGGAATAGGCTACACCTTC.

This chain connects TRBV28 to TRBJ1-5, with unresolved D. The germline V gene encodes CDR1 MDHEN and CDR2 SYDVKM. CDR3 length equals 14 residues. The V gene lost 5 bases and the J gene lost 0 bases, with 8 bases spanning the gap. The CDR3 nucleotides read TGTGCCAGCAGTACAGCGATTAGCAATCAGCCCCAGCATTTT. Amino acids: CASSTAISNQPQHF.

This chain connects TRBV5-1 to TRBJ1-2; possible D gene TRBD1, 5 bases. CDR3 length: 14 amino acids. The V end lost 4 bases, the J end lost 0 bases, and 10 bases lay between the germline ends. The germline gives CDR1 SGHRS, CDR2 YFSETQ. CDR3 nucleotide sequence: TGCGCCAGCAGCCAAGACAGTTCTAACTATGGCTACACCTTC. It is translated as CASSQDSSNYGYTF.

This clonotype was observed a handful of times. The rearrangement links TRBV6-2 or TRBV6-3 to TRBJ1-6; D uncertain. Germline V CDR1 and CDR2: MNHEY, SVGEGT. CDR3 length: 12 residues. Trimming pared 6 bases from V and 9 bases from J, leaving 9 bases between. CDR3 sequence (DNA): TGTGCCAGCAGAGGTTTTGCTTCACCCCTCCACTTT. Its translation is CASRGFASPLHF.

This chain joins TRBV29-1 and TRBJ2-2; a weak D match, TRBD2 (6 bases). The CDR3 covers 16 residues. V lost 4 bases to trimming and J lost 3 bases, with 18 bases between them. Germline V gene lookup returns CDR1 SQVTM and CDR2 ANQGSEA. This CDR3 reads CSVVGGGGRYTGELFF. Written as DNA, the CDR3 is TGCAGCGTTGTGGGCGGCGGTGGGAGGTACACCGGGGAGCTGTTTTTT.

This clonotype was seen at least ten times. The chain uses TRBV12-3 or TRBV12-4 and TRBJ1-2; 8 bases match TRBD1. This CDR3 is built from 13 residues. Trimming at V came to 1 base and at J to 6 bases, leaving 1 base not matched to a gene. CDR3 nucleotides: TGTGCCAGCAGTTTAGGGACAGGGAATGGCTACACCTTC. It codes for CASSLGTGNGYTF.

Only a few counts were recorded for this clonotype. The rearrangement links TRBV11-2 to TRBJ2-1; 11 bases are shared with TRBD2. Trimming took 4 bases from V and 2 from J; bases not matched to a gene: 4. Germline V lookup: CDR1 SGHAT, CDR2 FQNNGV. The CDR3 contains 16 residues. CDR3: CASSSLAGGPYNEQFF. CDR3 in DNA: TGTGCCAGCAGCTCATTAGCGGGAGGGCCCTACAATGAGCAGTTCTTC.

The sample holds a few counts of this clonotype. The chain recombines TRBV19 with TRBJ2-1; 9 positions match TRBD2. Germline CDR1 LNHDA, CDR2 SQIVND (reference sequence). The CDR3 has 15 amino acids. V trimming: 3 bases; J trimming: 5 bases; junction bases outside the gene matches: 5. The CDR3 sequence: CASSILGLANNEQFF. The CDR3 nucleotides read TGTGCCAGTAGTATTCTGGGACTAGCTAACAATGAGCAGTTCTTC.

The V gene is TRBV18, the J gene TRBJ2-2, with TRBD1 as a possible D gene (6 bases). The V and J ends lost 3 bases and 2 bases respectively, with 19 bases between them. Germline CDR1 KGHSH, CDR2 LQKENI. The CDR3 contains 18 residues. CDR3: CASSPLAGALPNTGELFF. DNA for the CDR3: TGTGCCAGCTCACCGCTCGCAGGGGCCCTTCCTAACACCGGGGAGCTGTTTTTT. The variable domain in full, completed from reference TRBV18 and TRBJ2-2, reads NAGVMQNPRHLVRRRGQEARLRCSPMKGHSHVYWYRQLPEEGLKFMVYLQKENIIDESGMPKERFSAEFPKEGPSILRIQQVVRGDSAAYFCASSPLAGALPNTGELFFGEGSRLTVL.

The rearrangement links TRBV19 to TRBJ2-1; TRBD2 matches 13 bases. CDR1 is LNHDA and CDR2 is SQIVND in the germline V gene (reference sequence). This CDR3 contains 17 residues. The junction had 7 bases not matched to a gene; V was cut back by 2 bases and J by 6 bases. CDR3 coding DNA: TGTGCCAGTAGTATATTAGGGGGACTAGCGGGGCGCAATGAGCAGTTCTTC. This sequence encodes CASSILGGLAGRNEQFF.

The chain links TRBV7-8 to TRBJ2-3; D perhaps matches TRBD1 (5 bases). The CDR3 sequence is 15 residues long. The V gene lost 6 bases and the J gene lost 2 bases, with 15 bases spanning the gap. Germline assignment: CDR1 SGHVS and CDR2 FQNEAQ. CDR3 amino acids: CASRETVIDTDTQYF. The CDR3 DNA follows: TGTGCCAGCAGAGAGACAGTTATTGACACAGATACGCAGTATTTT.

This chain joins TRBV7-9 and TRBJ2-3, with 8 bases matching TRBD2. CDR1 SEHNR and CDR2 FQNEAQ come from the germline V gene (reference sequence). The length of the CDR3 is 14 residues. V gave up 3 bases and J gave up 4 bases; unmatched junction bases: 3. The CDR3 here is CASSFDGRADTQYF. The CDR3, as DNA: TGTGCCAGCAGCTTTGACGGGAGGGCAGATACGCAGTATTTT.

This clonotype was detected only a few times. The genes are TRBV28 and TRBJ1-4; D unresolved. The germline V gene encodes CDR1 MDHEN and CDR2 SYDVKM. CDR3 length equals 15 residues. V was trimmed by 0 bases and J by 0 bases, leaving 5 bases between them. CDR3 coding DNA: TGTGCCAGCAGTTTATGGGGTGCAACTAATGAAAAACTGTTTTTT. Encoded protein: CASSLWGATNEKLFF.

This clonotype was picked up many times. The chain joins TRBV5-1 to TRBJ2-1; the D gene is possibly TRBD1 (6 bases). The CDR3 contains 12 residues. V was clipped by 2 bases and J by 8 bases, with 8 bases between them. CDR1 SGHRS and CDR2 YFSETQ come from the germline V gene. As DNA, the CDR3 is TGCGCCAGCAGCTTACAGGGTTATGAGCAGTTCTTC. It translates to CASSLQGYEQFF. Using reference TRBV5-1 and TRBJ2-1 for the parts outside the CDR3, the full variable domain is KAGVTQTPRYLIKTRGQQVTLSCSPISGHRSVSWYQQTPGQGLQFLFEYFSETQRNKGNFPGRFSGRQFSNSRSEMNVSTLELGDSALYLCASSLQGYEQFFGPGTRLTVL.

The chain combines TRBV30 with TRBJ2-7, with D unresolved. The CDR3 runs to 12 residues. The V and J ends lost 4 bases and 4 bases respectively, with 11 bases between them. Germline CDR1 reads GTSNPN; CDR2 reads SVGIG (reference sequence). DNA for the CDR3: TGTGCCTGGACCTACGACGGTTACGAGCAGTACTTC. It specifies CAWTYDGYEQYF.

There are many counts of this clonotype. The chain couples TRBV27 to TRBJ1-1, with D perhaps matching TRBD1 (5 bases). This CDR3 is built from 12 residues. Germline CDR1 MNHEY, CDR2 SMNVEV (reference sequence). Trimming pared 5 bases from V and 1 base from J, leaving 5 bases between. CDR3 DNA: TGTGCCAGCAGTACAGGGAACACTGAAGCTTTCTTT. Its translation is CASSTGNTEAFF.

This clonotype has more than one count but fewer than ten. The chain has TRBV20-1 and TRBJ1-6; possibly TRBD1 for D (6 bases). The germline V and J ends were trimmed by 0 bases and 0 bases, with 15 bases remaining between them. Germline assignment: CDR1 DFQATT and CDR2 SNEGSKA (reference sequence). This CDR3 is built from 18 residues. The CDR3 is CSARDWRRGSSYNSPLHF. The DNA of the CDR3 is TGCAGTGCTAGAGATTGGCGGAGGGGGAGCTCCTATAATTCACCCCTCCACTTT.

V and J are TRBV30 and TRBJ2-7; 9 bases map to TRBD1. This CDR3 has 15 residues. Unmatched junction bases numbered 7, after V lost 4 bases and J lost 0 bases. CDR1 is GTSNPN and CDR2 is SVGIG in the germline V gene (reference sequence). The CDR3 here is CAWTVGQGHSYEQYF. The CDR3 nucleotides are TGTGCCTGGACGGTTGGACAGGGGCACTCCTACGAGCAGTACTTC.

This clonotype occurred a few times. As DNA, the CDR3 is TGTGCCAGCAGCCGACGGGGTTTCGGAGAGACCCAGTACTTC. Translating it yields CASSRRGFGETQYF. The chain is built from TRBV3-1 and TRBJ2-5; tentatively, D is TRBD2 (5 bases). This CDR3 contains 14 residues. V was trimmed by 4 bases and J by 4 bases, leaving 13 bases between them. The germline V gene encodes CDR1 LGHDT and CDR2 YNNKEL (reference sequence).

This clonotype was picked up a small number of times. This sequence joins TRBV4-2 and TRBJ1-1, with TRBD1 matching 7 bases. The CDR3 loop spans 14 amino acids. The germline V gene encodes CDR1 LGHNA and CDR2 YNFKEQ. The V segment lost 0 bases and the J segment 5 bases; nucleotides outside the gene matches: 3. CDR3 sequence: CASSQETGMTEAFF. The DNA of the CDR3 is TGTGCCAGCAGCCAAGAGACAGGGATGACTGAAGCTTTCTTT.

A few counts support this clonotype. CDR3: CASTTGGSTNEKLFF. The CDR3 nucleotides read TGCGCCAGCACGACCGGAGGTTCAACTAATGAAAAACTGTTTTTT. This rearrangement joins TRBV5-1 to TRBJ1-4; D gene uncertain. The germline V and J ends were trimmed by 6 bases and 0 bases, with 12 bases remaining between them. CDR1 is SGHRS, CDR2 YFSETQ, per germline. This CDR3 region has 15 residues.